The 10 T cell receptor beta chains listed next were all sequenced from one sample in a study of T cell changes during pregnancy in multiple sclerosis. Produced via immunoSEQ multiplex PCR; TCRdb's table is partial and in-frame only. The sample includes around 30,000 clones, about 91% of them seen just once. The specimen comprised CD8+ T cells from peripheral blood mononuclear cells, sampled in the first trimester of pregnancy. These receptor sequences come from a female donor with multiple sclerosis, enrolled in a pregnancy study.

The chain employs TRBV5-5 and TRBJ2-1; the D gene is possibly TRBD1 (5 bases). V lost 2 bases to trimming and J lost 8 bases, with 17 bases between them. The germline V gene has CDR1 SGHKS and CDR2 YYEKEE (reference sequence). The CDR3 runs 15 residues. The CDR3 reads CASSFPRVEWDEQFF. CDR3 bases: TGTGCCAGCAGCTTTCCCAGGGTGGAGTGGGATGAGCAGTTCTTC.

The chain joins TRBV10-3 to TRBJ2-3, with D perhaps matching TRBD2 (7 bases). V was pared by 8 bases and J by 4 bases, with 19 bases between. The CDR3 is 15 amino acids. Germline V gene sequence: CDR1 ENHRY, CDR2 SYGVKD. For the CDR3, the DNA is TGTGCCATCCGTCAGGGAGGGGGGCTCGCAGATACGCAGTATTTT. As protein: CAIRQGGGLADTQYF.

The rearrangement links TRBV14 to TRBJ2-7; TRBD1 is a possible D gene (5 bases). CDR1 and CDR2 (germline): SGHDN, FVKESK. The CDR3 totals 16 residues. Trimming left V 0 bases short and J 2 bases short, with 14 bases between. This CDR3 reads CASSQDFNRPPYEQYF. CDR3 DNA: TGTGCCAGCAGCCAAGATTTTAACAGGCCACCCTACGAGCAGTACTTC.

The chain carries TRBV12-5 and TRBJ2-7; 7 bases align to TRBD1. CDR1 is LGHNT and CDR2 is FRNRAP in the germline V gene. The junction had 10 bases not matched to a gene; V was cut back by 2 bases and J by 0 bases. The CDR3 has 17 residues. CDR3 residues: CASGLPSSGTASYEQYF. CDR3 coding DNA: TGTGCTAGTGGTTTGCCCTCCTCCGGGACAGCCTCCTACGAGCAGTACTTC. Together with reference TRBV12-5 and TRBJ2-7, the CDR3 gives the full variable domain: DARVTQTPRHKVTEMGQEVTMRCQPILGHNTVFWYRQTMMQGLELLAYFRNRAPLDDSGMPKDRFSAEMPDATLATLKIQPSEPRDSAVYFCASGLPSSGTASYEQYFGPGTRLTVT.

This clone has a single count. The chain combines TRBV15 with TRBJ1-5; tentative D call: TRBD1 (5 bases). The V gene's germline CDR1 is LNHNV and CDR2 YYDKDF (reference sequence). The CDR3 spans 14 residues. V lost 7 bases, J lost 0 bases, and 10 bases lay in between. The CDR3, as DNA: TGTGCCACCAACATCGGGGGTAGCAATCAGCCCCAGCATTTT. Encoded protein: CATNIGGSNQPQHF.

The chain couples TRBV15 to TRBJ1-1; D is ambiguous. The germline CDR1 and CDR2 sequences are LNHNV and YYDKDF (reference sequence). The CDR3 runs 15 residues. V was trimmed by 3 bases and J by 1 base, leaving 12 bases between them. The CDR3 protein is CATSRRHASNTEAFF. For the CDR3, the DNA is TGTGCCACCAGCAGGCGACATGCTTCGAACACTGAAGCTTTCTTT. Full variable domain (missing parts from reference TRBV15 and TRBJ1-1): DAMVIQNPRYQVTQFGKPVTLSCSQTLNHNVMYWYQQKSSQAPKLLFHYYDKDFNNEADTPDNFQSRRPNTSFCFLDIRSPGLGDTAMYLCATSRRHASNTEAFFGQGTRLTVV.

This clone occurred a few times. The chain has TRBV7-9 and TRBJ2-5; 7 positions agree with TRBD2. Germline V gene lookup returns CDR1 SEHNR and CDR2 FQNEAQ (reference sequence). CDR3 size: 15 residues. V shed 5 bases and J 4 bases; nucleotides not matched to a gene: 10. CDR3 DNA: TGTGCCAGCAGCACGCTCGAGGCTAGCGGAGAGACCCAGTACTTC. Its protein is CASSTLEASGETQYF.

This chain uses TRBV5-5 with TRBJ1-1; D gene unclear. Germline loops: CDR1 SGHKS, CDR2 YYEKEE (reference sequence). CDR3 size: 13 residues. The V end was cut by 1 base, the J end by 2 bases, with 6 bases between. CDR3 residues: CASSLSPNTEAFF. As DNA, the CDR3 is TGTGCCAGCAGCTTGAGCCCTAACACTGAAGCTTTCTTT.

The J gene is TRBJ1-1, the V gene TRBV5-4; D possibly corresponds to TRBD1 (5 bases). CDR1 and CDR2 (germline): SGHNT, YYREEE (reference sequence). This CDR3 contains 13 residues. Trimming took off 9 bases at V and 1 base at J, with 13 bases between the two ends. The CDR3 region is CATIEQGNTEAFF. The CDR3, as DNA: TGTGCCACCATAGAGCAGGGGAACACTGAAGCTTTCTTT.

The rearrangement uses TRBV5-8 and TRBJ1-3; possible D gene TRBD1, 6 bases. The V and J ends lost 3 bases and 0 bases respectively, with 16 bases between them. The V gene's germline CDR1 is SGHTS and CDR2 YDEGEE. The CDR3 sequence is 17 residues long. The CDR3: CASSSSQGPSSGNTIYF. In DNA form, the CDR3 reads TGTGCCAGCAGCTCATCCCAGGGGCCAAGCTCTGGAAACACCATATATTTT.